This T cell receptor beta chain originates from a study of human T cells and chemical hapten exposure. General study points: It was expanded TCRs that formed significantly more large CDR3 similarity clusters than controls did.

V lost 6 bases, J lost 5 bases, and 7 bases stayed unmatched. Germline CDR1 is SQVTM and CDR2 is ANQGSEA. The CDR3 runs to 13 residues. This clonotype was observed many times. Its antigen is currently unknown. Documented time point: patch test 1, 2 weeks after DPC sensitization. Noted treatment: therapeutic diphenylcyclopropenone sensitization with weekly scalp DPC. Unique molecular identifiers were attached to individual cDNA molecules during library preparation. TCRdb itself ran the RACE reads through MiXCR, one entry per CDR3 protein. The sample shows around 110,000 distinct CDR3 sequences, around an eighth of them seen only once.

The receptor comes from a woman aged 50 to 60 with alopecia areata. Some clones in this sample may be carry-over from other donors' samples. This chain uses TRBV29-1 with TRBJ2-5, with TRBD1 matching over 9 bases. The specimen was whole blood, collected in connection with sensitization to the hapten diphenylcyclopropenone (DPC). CDR3: CSVEQGAGETQYF. The CDR3 DNA reads TGCAGCGTCGAACAGGGGGCCGGTGAGACCCAGTACTTC.